These T cell receptor beta chains were read from a single sample in a study of radiation and T cells in renal cell carcinoma. Assay: immunoSEQ multiplex PCR; the TCRdb copy retains only in-frame clones and omits some. This table has about 90,000 clones, around 80% appearing once. The sequencing here drew on blood, taken from a patient whose treatment included radiotherapy and nephrectomy. The origin of the receptors is a man aged 60-69 years with renal cell carcinoma. CDR3s include the opening cysteine and the closing phenylalanine or tryptophan. The D gene is left open where the match is weak. Rows give clone size only sometimes, using once, few, many, or a class for an expanded clone.

D gene	CDR3 length	V gene	clone size	J gene	CDR3 DNA	CDR3 protein
.	15	TRBV27	.	TRBJ2-7	TGTGCCAGCAGTTTAACTTGGAACCTCGCCTACGAGCAGTACTTC	CASSLTWNLAYEQYF
.	13	TRBV19	.	TRBJ2-1	TGTGCCAGTAGTATCCCAGCCTACAATGAGCAGTTCTTC	CASSIPAYNEQFF
.	15	TRBV19	.	TRBJ1-5	TGTGCCAGTAGTATAGCAGGTTATAGCAATCAGCCCCAGCATTTT	CASSIAGYSNQPQHF
TRBD1	17	TRBV7-9	.	TRBJ2-6	TGTGCCAGCAGCTTGGGACAGGGTACCTCTGGGGCCAACGTCCTGACTTTC	CASSLGQGTSGANVLTF
TRBD1	14	TRBV29-1	once	TRBJ2-5	TGCAGCGTTGATAAGGACAGGGGACAAGAGACCCAGTACTTC	CSVDKDRGQETQYF
TRBD1	16	TRBV5-1	few	TRBJ1-1	TGCGCCAGCAGCTTGAGGACAGGGAATCGGAACACTGAAGCTTTCTTT	CASSLRTGNRNTEAFF
.	15	TRBV9	.	TRBJ1-2	TGTGCCAGCAGCGTAGCCGCGGCGACGATCTATGGCTACACCTTC	CASSVAAATIYGYTF
.	15	TRBV27	.	TRBJ2-4	TGTGCCAGCAGTTTATTCACAGGAGCCAAAAACATTCAGTACTTC	CASSLFTGAKNIQYF
.	16	TRBV7-3	.	TRBJ2-2	TGTGCCAGCAGCTTTACTGGCGGAGCGAACACCGGGGAGCTGTTTTTT	CASSFTGGANTGELFF
.	14	TRBV7-2	.	TRBJ2-3	TGTGCCAGCAGCCCCGGACTTGAACCCAATACGCAGTATTTT	CASSPGLEPNTQYF
.	15	TRBV14	.	TRBJ1-2	TGTGCCAGCAGCCAAGAATCCGGACCCCTCTTCGGCTACACCTTC	CASSQESGPLFGYTF
.	14	TRBV11-3	.	TRBJ2-7	TGTGCCAGCAGTCTTGGTGGGCCGACCTACGAGCAGTACTTC	CASSLGGPTYEQYF
.	13	TRBV5-1	few	TRBJ2-5	TGCGCCAGCAGCTTGGTAAGGGGTCAGACCCAGTACTTC	CASSLVRGQTQYF